This T cell receptor beta chain was captured in a study of T-cell reconstitution after alpha-beta-depleted transplantation in children. This clonotype has more than one count but fewer than ten. This CDR3 has 13 residues. V gave up 1 base and J gave up 7 bases, with 12 bases separating them. Germline V lookup: CDR1 DFQATT, CDR2 SNEGSKA (reference sequence). Unique molecular identifiers featured in how the TCRbeta library was prepared. TCRdb called the PCR reads again in MiXCR, with one record for every CDR3 protein. The table records fewer than 700,000 distinct CDR3 sequences, 10% to 15% of them present only once.

Source: PBMCs, mostly from graft donor cells, taken 360 days after TCRalphabeta/CD19-depleted stem cell transplant. The receptor was isolated from a male patient between 5 and 17 years old who had a stem cell transplant for acute myeloid leukemia, so the T cells may come from the graft donor. The chain has TRBV20-1 and TRBJ2-3; unclear D gene. The CDR3 bases are TGCAGTGCTAGAGGGTTAGCCGGTCATACGCAGTATTTT. Translating gives CSARGLAGHTQYF.